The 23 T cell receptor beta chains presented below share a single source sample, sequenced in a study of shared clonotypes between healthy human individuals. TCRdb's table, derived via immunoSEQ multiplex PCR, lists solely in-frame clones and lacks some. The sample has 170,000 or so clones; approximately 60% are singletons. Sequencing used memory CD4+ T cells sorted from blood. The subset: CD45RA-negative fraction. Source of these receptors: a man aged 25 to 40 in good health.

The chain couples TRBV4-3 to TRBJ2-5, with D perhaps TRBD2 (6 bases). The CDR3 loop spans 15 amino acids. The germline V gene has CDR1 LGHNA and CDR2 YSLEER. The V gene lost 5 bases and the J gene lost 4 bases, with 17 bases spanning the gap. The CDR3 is CASSEGRRAPETQYF. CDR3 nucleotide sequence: TGCGCCAGCAGCGAAGGAAGGAGGGCCCCAGAGACCCAGTACTTC.

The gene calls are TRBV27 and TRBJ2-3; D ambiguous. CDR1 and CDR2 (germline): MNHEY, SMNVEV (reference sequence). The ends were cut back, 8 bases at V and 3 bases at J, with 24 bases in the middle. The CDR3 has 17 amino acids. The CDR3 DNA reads TGTGCCAGCCGCCCCCTTGGGATGTTATCCCCGACAGATACGCAGTATTTT. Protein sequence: CASRPLGMLSPTDTQYF.

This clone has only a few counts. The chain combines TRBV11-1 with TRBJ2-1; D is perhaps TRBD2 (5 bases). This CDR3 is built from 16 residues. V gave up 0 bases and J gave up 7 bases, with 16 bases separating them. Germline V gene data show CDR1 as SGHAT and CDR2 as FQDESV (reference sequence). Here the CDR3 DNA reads TGTGCCAGCAGCTTAGCGGCTAGCCCGATTAGGAATGAGCAGTTCTTC. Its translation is CASSLAASPIRNEQFF.

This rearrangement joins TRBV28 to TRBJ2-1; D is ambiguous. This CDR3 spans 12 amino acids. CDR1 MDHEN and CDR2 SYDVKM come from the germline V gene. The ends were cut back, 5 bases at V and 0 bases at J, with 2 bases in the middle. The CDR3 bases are TGTGCCAGCAGTCGCTCCTACAATGAGCAGTTCTTC. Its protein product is CASSRSYNEQFF.

The chain's CDR3 is CASTTDGTGANEKLFF. The CDR3 nucleotides are TGTGCCAGTACCACGGATGGGACAGGGGCGAATGAAAAACTGTTTTTT. V is TRBV19 and J is TRBJ1-4; 10 positions agree with TRBD1. The germline CDR1 and CDR2 sequences are LNHDA and SQIVND (reference sequence). CDR3 length: 16 amino acids. V lost 7 bases, J lost 5 bases, and 10 bases stayed unmatched.

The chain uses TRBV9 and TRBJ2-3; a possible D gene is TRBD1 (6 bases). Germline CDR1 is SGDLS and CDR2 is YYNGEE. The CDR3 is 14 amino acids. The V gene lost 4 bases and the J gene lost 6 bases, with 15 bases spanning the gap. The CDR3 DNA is TGTGCCAGCAGCCCAGGGGCCCGACTGGATACGCAGTATTTT. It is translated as CASSPGARLDTQYF.

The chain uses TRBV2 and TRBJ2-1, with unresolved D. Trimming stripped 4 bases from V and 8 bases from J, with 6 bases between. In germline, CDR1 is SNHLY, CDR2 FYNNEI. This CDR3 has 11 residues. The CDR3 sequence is CASSGADEQFF. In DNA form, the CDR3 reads TGTGCCAGCAGTGGCGCGGATGAGCAGTTCTTC.

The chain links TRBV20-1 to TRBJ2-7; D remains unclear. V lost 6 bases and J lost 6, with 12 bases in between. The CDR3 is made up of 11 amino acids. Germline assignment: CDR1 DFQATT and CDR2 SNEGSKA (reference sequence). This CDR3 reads CSAGPLGEQYF. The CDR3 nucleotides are TGCAGTGCAGGACCGCTCGGCGAGCAGTACTTC.

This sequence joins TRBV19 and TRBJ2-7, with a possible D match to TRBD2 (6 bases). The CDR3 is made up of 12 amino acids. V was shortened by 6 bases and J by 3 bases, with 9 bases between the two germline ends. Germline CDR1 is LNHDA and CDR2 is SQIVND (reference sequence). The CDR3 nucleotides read TGTGCCAGTAGCGGCGGGGTCTACGAGCAGTACTTC. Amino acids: CASSGGVYEQYF. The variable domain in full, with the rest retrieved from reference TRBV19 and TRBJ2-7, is DGGITQSPKYLFRKEGQNVTLSCEQNLNHDAMYWYRQDPGQGLRLIYYSQIVNDFQKGDIAEGYSVSREKKESFPLTVTSAQKNPTAFYLCASSGGVYEQYFGPGTRLTVT.

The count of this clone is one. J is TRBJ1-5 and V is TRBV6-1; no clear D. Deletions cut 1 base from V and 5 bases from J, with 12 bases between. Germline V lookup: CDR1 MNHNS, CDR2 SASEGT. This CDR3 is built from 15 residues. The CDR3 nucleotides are TGTGCCAGCAGTGAAGTGAACGGGGATGATCAGCCCCAGCATTTT. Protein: CASSEVNGDDQPQHF.

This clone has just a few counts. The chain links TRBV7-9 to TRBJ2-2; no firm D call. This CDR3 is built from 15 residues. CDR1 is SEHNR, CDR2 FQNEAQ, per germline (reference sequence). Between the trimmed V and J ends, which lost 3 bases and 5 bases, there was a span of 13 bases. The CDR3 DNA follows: TGTGCCAGCAGCTTCAACTTCGGTCAGACCGGGGAGCTGTTTTTT. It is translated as CASSFNFGQTGELFF.

The CDR3 sequence: CASRALGGEQFF. In DNA, the CDR3 is TGCGCCAGCCGGGCTTTAGGAGGGGAGCAGTTCTTC. The chain employs TRBV10-1 and TRBJ2-1; D is perhaps TRBD2 (6 bases). V dropped 8 bases and J dropped 10 bases, with 15 bases sitting between them. The length of the CDR3 is 12 residues. Per the germline V gene, CDR1 is WNHNN and CDR2 is SYGVQD (reference sequence).

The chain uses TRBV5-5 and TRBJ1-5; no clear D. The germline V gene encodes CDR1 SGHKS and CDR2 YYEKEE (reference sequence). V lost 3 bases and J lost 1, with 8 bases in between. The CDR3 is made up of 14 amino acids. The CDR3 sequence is CASSSEGSNQPQHF. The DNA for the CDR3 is TGTGCCAGCAGCTCGGAGGGCAGCAATCAGCCCCAGCATTTT.

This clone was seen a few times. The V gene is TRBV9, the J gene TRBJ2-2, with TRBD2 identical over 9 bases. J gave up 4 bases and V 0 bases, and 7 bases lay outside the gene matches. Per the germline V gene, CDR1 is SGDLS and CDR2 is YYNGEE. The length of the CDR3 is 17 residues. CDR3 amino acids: CASSVVAGGPSTGELFF. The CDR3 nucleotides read TGTGCCAGCAGCGTAGTTGCGGGAGGGCCAAGCACCGGGGAGCTGTTTTTT.

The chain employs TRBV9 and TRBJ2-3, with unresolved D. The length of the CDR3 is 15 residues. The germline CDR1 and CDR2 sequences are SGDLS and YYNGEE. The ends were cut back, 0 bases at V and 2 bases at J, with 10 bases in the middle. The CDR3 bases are TGTGCCAGCAGCGTAGTGGCAGATAACACAGATACGCAGTATTTT. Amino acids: CASSVVADNTDTQYF.

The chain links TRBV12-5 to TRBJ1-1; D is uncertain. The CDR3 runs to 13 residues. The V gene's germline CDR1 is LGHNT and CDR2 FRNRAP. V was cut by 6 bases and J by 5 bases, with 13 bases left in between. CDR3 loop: CASGPGGFTEAFF. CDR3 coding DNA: TGTGCTAGTGGCCCCGGTGGTTTTACTGAAGCTTTCTTT.

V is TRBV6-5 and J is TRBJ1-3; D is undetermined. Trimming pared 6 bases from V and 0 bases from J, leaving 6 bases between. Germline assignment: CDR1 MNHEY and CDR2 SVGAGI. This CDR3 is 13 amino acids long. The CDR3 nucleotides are TGTGCCAGCAGCCTGGGCTCTGGAAACACCATATATTTT. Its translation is CASSLGSGNTIYF.

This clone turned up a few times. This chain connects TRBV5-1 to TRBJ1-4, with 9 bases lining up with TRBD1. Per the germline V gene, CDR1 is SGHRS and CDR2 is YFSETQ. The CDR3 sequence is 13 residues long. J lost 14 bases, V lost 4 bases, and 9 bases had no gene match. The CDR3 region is CASSRTGQGRLFF. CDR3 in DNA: TGCGCCAGCAGCCGGACGGGACAGGGAAGGCTGTTTTTT.

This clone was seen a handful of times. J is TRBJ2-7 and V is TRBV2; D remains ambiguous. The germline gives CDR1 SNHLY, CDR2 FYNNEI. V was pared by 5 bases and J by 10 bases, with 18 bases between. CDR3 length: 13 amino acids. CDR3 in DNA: TGTGCCAGCAGTTCCTACGACCTGGCCCCCCAGTACTTC. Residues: CASSSYDLAPQYF. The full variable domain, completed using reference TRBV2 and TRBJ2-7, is EPEVTQTPSHQVTQMGQEVILRCVPISNHLYFYWYRQILGQKVEFLVSFYNNEISEKSEIFDDQFSVERPDGSNFTLKIRSTKLEDSAMYFCASSSYDLAPQYFGPGTRLTVT.

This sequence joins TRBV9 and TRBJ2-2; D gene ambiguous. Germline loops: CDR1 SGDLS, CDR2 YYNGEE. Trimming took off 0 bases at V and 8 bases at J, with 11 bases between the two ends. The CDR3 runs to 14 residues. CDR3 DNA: TGTGCCAGCAGCGTAGATATAGAGCAGGGGGAGCTGTTTTTT. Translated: CASSVDIEQGELFF.

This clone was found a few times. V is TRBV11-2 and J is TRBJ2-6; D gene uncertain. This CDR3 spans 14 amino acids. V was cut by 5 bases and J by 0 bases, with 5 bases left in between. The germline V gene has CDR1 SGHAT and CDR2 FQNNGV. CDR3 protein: CASSASSGANVLTF. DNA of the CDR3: TGTGCCAGCAGCGCGAGCTCTGGGGCCAACGTCCTGACTTTC.

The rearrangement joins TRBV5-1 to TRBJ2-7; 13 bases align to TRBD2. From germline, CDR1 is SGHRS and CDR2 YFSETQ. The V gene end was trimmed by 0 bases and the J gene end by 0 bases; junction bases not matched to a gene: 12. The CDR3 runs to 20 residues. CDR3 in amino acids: CASSLAYDGLAGVSSYEQYF. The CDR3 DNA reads TGCGCCAGCAGCTTGGCCTACGATGGACTAGCGGGGGTAAGCTCCTACGAGCAGTACTTC.

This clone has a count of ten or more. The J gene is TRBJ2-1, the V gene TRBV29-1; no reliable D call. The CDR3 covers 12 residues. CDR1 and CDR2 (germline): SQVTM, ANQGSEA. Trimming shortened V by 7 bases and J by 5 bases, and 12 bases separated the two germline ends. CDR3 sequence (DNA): TGCAGCGGGTGGAGAGACCACAATGAGCAGTTCTTC. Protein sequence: CSGWRDHNEQFF.